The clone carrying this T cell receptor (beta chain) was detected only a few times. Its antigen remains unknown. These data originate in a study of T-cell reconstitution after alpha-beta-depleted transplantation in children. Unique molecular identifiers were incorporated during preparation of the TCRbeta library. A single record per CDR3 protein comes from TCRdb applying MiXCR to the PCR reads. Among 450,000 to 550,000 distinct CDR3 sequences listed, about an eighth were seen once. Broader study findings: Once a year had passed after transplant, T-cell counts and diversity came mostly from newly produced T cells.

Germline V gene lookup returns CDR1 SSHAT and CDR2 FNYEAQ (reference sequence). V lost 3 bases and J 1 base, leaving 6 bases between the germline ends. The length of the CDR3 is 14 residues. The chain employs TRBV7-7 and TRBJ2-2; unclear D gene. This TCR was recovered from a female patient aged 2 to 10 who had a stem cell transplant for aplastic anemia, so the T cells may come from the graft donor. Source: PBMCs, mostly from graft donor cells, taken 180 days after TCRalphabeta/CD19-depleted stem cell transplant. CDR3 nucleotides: TGTGCCAGCAGCTTTTCAGAGAACACCGGGGAGCTGTTTTTT. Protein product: CASSFSENTGELFF.